The text below deals with one TCR beta chain. Antigen: not known. This CDR3 has 13 residues. In germline, CDR1 is MNHEY, CDR2 SVGAGI. Trimming shortened V by 0 bases and J by 7 bases, and 7 bases separated the two germline ends. Some clones are missing from TCRdb's copy, which holds only in-frame ones; the method was immunoSEQ multiplex PCR. The repertoire holds 80,000 to 100,000 clones, with roughly 85% as singletons. This sample stems from a study of cytomegalovirus exposure and HLA in healthy donors. The wider study: The roughly 110 validation repertoires were reported in a later analysis to have been generated on the same platform as the approximately 600 first-cohort repertoires. Study-wide findings and caveats: Within the 120 or so validation repertoires, first-cohort TCR clusters tended to co-occur, according to a later analysis. The listing of about 150 TCR beta chains classed them as cytomegalovirus-associated.

The chain couples TRBV6-5 to TRBJ2-1; D is unclear. The origin of this receptor is a woman between 25 and 40 years old in good health and CMV-seronegative. Sequenced: PBMCs. The CDR3 loop reads CASSYSIRNEQFF. The CDR3 DNA reads as TGTGCCAGCAGTTACTCGATTCGGAATGAGCAGTTCTTC.